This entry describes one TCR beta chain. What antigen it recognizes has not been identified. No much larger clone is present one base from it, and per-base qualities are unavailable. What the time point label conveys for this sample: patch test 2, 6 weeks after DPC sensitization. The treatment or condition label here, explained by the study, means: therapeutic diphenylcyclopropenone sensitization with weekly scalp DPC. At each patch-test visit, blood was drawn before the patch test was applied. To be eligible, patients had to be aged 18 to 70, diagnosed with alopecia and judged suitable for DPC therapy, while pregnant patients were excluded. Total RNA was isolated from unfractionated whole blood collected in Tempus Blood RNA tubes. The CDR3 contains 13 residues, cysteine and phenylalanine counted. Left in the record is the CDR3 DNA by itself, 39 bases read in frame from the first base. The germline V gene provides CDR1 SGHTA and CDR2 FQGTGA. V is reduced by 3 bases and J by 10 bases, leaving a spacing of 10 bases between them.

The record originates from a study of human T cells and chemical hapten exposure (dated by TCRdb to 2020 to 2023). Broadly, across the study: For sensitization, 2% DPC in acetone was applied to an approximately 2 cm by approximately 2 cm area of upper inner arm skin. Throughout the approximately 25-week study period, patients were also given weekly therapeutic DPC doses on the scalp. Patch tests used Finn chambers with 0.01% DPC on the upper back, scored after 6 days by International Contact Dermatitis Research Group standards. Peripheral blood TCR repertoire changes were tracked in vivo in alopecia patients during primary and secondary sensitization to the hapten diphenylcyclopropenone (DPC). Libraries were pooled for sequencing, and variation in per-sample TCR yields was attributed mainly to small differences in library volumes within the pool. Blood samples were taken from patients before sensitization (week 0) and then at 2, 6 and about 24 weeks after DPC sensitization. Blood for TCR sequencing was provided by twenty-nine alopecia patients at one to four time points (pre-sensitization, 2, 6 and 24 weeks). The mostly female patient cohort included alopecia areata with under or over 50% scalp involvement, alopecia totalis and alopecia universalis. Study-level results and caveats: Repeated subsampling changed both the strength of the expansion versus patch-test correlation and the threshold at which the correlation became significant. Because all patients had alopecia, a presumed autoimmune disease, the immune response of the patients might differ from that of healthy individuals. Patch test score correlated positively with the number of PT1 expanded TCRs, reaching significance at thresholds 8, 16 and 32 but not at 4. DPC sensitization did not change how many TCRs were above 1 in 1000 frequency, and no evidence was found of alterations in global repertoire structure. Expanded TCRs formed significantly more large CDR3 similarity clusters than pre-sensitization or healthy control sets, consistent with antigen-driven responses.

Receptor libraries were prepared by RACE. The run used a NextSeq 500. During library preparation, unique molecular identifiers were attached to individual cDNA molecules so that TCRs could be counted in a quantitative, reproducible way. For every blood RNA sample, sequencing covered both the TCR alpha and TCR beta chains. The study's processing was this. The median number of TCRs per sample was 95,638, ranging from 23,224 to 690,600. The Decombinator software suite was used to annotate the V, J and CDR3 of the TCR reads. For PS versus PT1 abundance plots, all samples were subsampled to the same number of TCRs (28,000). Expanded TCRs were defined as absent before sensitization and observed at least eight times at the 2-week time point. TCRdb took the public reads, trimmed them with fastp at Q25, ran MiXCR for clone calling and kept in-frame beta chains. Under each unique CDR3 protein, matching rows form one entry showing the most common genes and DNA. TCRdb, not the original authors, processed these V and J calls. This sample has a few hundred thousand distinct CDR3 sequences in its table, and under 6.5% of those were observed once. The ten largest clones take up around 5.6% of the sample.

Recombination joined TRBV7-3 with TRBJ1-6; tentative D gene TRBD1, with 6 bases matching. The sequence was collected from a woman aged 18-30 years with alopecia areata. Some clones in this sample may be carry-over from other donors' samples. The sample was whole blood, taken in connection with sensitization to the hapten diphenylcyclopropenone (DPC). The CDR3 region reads CASSFSQGSPLHF. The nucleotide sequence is TGTGCCAGCAGCTTCTCCCAGGGGTCACCCCTCCACTTT.